The 24 T cell receptor beta chains below were found in one sample sequenced in a study of control samples from healthy donors and cancer patients (dated by TCRdb to 2018 to 2020). Libraries were built with the immunoSEQ multiplex PCR assay. TCRdb stores this immuneACCESS table with in-frame sequences only. Part of the clones is absent; in the studies checked, under half of the shortfall reflects unresolved V genes, and no reason is known for the rest. For this sample there are 110,000 or so clones; around nine tenths appear just once. About 12% of the sample rests with the top ten. The sequencing input was blood. The receptors come from a young man in good health.

The genes are TRBV5-6 and TRBJ1-5, with D perhaps TRBD1 (6 bases). Trimming removed 3 bases at V and 3 bases at J, with 10 bases between. Germline V gene lookup returns CDR1 SGHDT and CDR2 YYEEEE. The CDR3 is 14 amino acids. CDR3 amino acids: CASSSGTINQPQHF. The DNA of the CDR3 is TGTGCCAGCAGCTCCGGGACAATCAATCAGCCCCAGCATTTT. Full variable domain (missing parts from reference TRBV5-6 and TRBJ1-5): DAGVTQSPTHLIKTRGQQVTLRCSPKSGHDTVSWYQQALGQGPQFIFQYYEEEERQRGNFPDRFSGHQFPNYSSELNVNALLLGDSALYLCASSSGTINQPQHFGDGTRLSIL.

V and J are TRBV19 and TRBJ1-5; D possibly corresponds to TRBD1 (5 bases). The CDR3 has 13 residues. The ends were cut back, 5 bases at V and 4 bases at J, with 9 bases in the middle. Germline-derived CDR1 and CDR2 are LNHDA and SQIVND (reference sequence). Here the CDR3 DNA reads TGTGCCAGTAGTTTGGCAGGGAATCAGCCCCAGCATTTT. It encodes CASSLAGNQPQHF.

The chain carries TRBV5-1 and TRBJ2-2, with TRBD2 matching over 7 bases. The CDR3 length is 16 residues. CDR1 and CDR2 from the germline V gene are SGHRS and YFSETQ. Trimming cost V 0 bases and J 3 bases; bases outside gene matches: 5. CDR3 coding DNA: TGCGCCAGCAGCTTGGCCGGTCTAGCGGACACCGGGGAGCTGTTTTTT. This sequence encodes CASSLAGLADTGELFF.

V usage is TRBV9 and J usage is TRBJ1-5; 8 bases fit TRBD1. CDR1 is SGDLS and CDR2 is YYNGEE in the germline V gene. The CDR3 is made up of 14 amino acids. V lost 3 bases to trimming and J lost 9 bases; unmatched junction nucleotides: 8. CDR3 sequence: CASSEGTGFGPQHF. Written as DNA, the CDR3 is TGTGCCAGCAGCGAGGGGACAGGCTTTGGGCCCCAGCATTTT.

This clone occurred once. The rearrangement uses TRBV2 and TRBJ2-3; TRBD2 might be the D (6 bases). V was shortened by 8 bases and J by 8 bases, with 26 bases between the two germline ends. The CDR3 consists of 16 residues. Germline loops: CDR1 SNHLY, CDR2 FYNNEI. CDR3: CASRGSDSLTIGTQYF. The CDR3 DNA reads as TGTGCCAGCCGGGGGTCGGACTCGCTCACCATAGGTACGCAGTATTTT.

This sequence joins TRBV19 and TRBJ1-4, with no clear D. Trimming removed 3 bases from V and 6 bases from J, with 17 bases in between. The germline CDR1 and CDR2 sequences are LNHDA and SQIVND (reference sequence). The CDR3 is 16 amino acids. CDR3 region: CASSIIAAVPDEKLFF. CDR3 coding DNA: TGTGCCAGTAGTATTATAGCGGCAGTCCCGGATGAAAAACTGTTTTTT.

The rearrangement uses TRBV24-1 and TRBJ2-1; TRBD1 matches at 9 bases. Germline loops: CDR1 KGHDR, CDR2 SFDVKD. V was clipped by 9 bases and J by 6 bases; unmatched bases: 11. CDR3 length: 15 residues. The CDR3 reads CATRDRAGKINEQFF. Here the CDR3 DNA reads TGTGCCACCCGGGACAGGGCGGGGAAAATCAATGAGCAGTTCTTC.

For the CDR3, the DNA is TGTGCCAGCAGCTTAATGGGGAAAGAGACCCAGTACTTC. Amino acid sequence: CASSLMGKETQYF. J is TRBJ2-5 and V is TRBV11-2, with unresolved D. V lost 2 bases to trimming and J lost 3 bases, with 7 bases between them. Looked up from germline, CDR1 is SGHAT and CDR2 is FQNNGV. This CDR3 comprises 13 residues.

The CDR3 DNA follows: TGTGCCAGCAGTTTCCCCGGATCCACTGAAGCTTTCTTT. Protein: CASSFPGSTEAFF. The chain is built from TRBV27 and TRBJ1-1; D is ambiguous. The CDR3 extends over 13 amino acids. Trimming cost V 3 bases and J 4 bases, with 9 bases left between them. Germline assignment: CDR1 MNHEY and CDR2 SMNVEV (reference sequence).

The V and J genes are TRBV6-5 and TRBJ1-4; D is unclear. V lost 7 bases to trimming and J lost 7 bases, with 13 bases between them. The CDR3 is 13 amino acids. Germline lookup yields CDR1 MNHEY and CDR2 SVGAGI. CDR3 amino acids: CASTGRQSEKLFF. The CDR3 DNA follows: TGTGCCAGCACCGGGCGCCAAAGTGAAAAACTGTTTTTT.

This rearrangement joins TRBV5-1 to TRBJ2-3; D is undetermined. CDR1 and CDR2 (germline): SGHRS, YFSETQ. CDR3 length equals 12 residues. The V end lost 2 bases, the J end lost 3 bases, and 4 bases lay between the germline ends. Written as DNA, the CDR3 is TGCGCCAGCAGCTTAGCGACAGATACGCAGTATTTT. This sequence encodes CASSLATDTQYF.

CDR3 nucleotide sequence: TGTGCCAGCGCGGACAGGGCTAATCAGCCCCAGCATTTT. It encodes CASADRANQPQHF. This chain joins TRBV18 and TRBJ1-5; TRBD1 agrees at 8 bases. This CDR3 spans 13 amino acids. Trimming removed 8 bases from V and 4 bases from J; junction bases left unmatched: 4. The germline CDR1 and CDR2 sequences are KGHSH and LQKENI.

The chain employs TRBV7-2 and TRBJ2-2; TRBD2 aligns across 10 bases. Germline loops: CDR1 SGHTA, CDR2 FQGNSA. V dropped 5 bases and J dropped 4; count of bases not matched to a gene: 4. This CDR3 is 15 amino acids long. In nucleotides, the CDR3 is TGTGCCAGCAGCCCTAGCGGGGGTATCACCGGGGAGCTGTTTTTT. It is translated as CASSPSGGITGELFF.

J is TRBJ2-2 and V is TRBV13; TRBD2 matches 11 bases. The V gene end was trimmed by 5 bases and the J gene end by 9 bases; junction bases not matched to a gene: 11. Germline V gene sequence: CDR1 PRHDT, CDR2 FYEKMQ (reference sequence). The CDR3 is 16 residues long. As DNA, the CDR3 is TGTGCCAGCAGCCACCGGAGGAGACTAGCGGGGCGGGAGCTGTTTTTT. Protein: CASSHRRRLAGRELFF. The complete variable domain, with remaining parts taken from reference TRBV13 and TRBJ2-2, reads AAGVIQSPRHLIKEKRETATLKCYPIPRHDTVYWYQQGPGQDPQFLISFYEKMQSDKGSIPDRFSAQQFSDYHSELNMSSLELGDSALYFCASSHRRRLAGRELFFGEGSRLTVL.

V is TRBV6-6 and J is TRBJ1-6; D is undetermined. V was trimmed by 6 bases and J by 6 bases, leaving 9 bases between them. CDR1 and CDR2 from the germline V gene are MNHNY and SVGAGI (reference sequence). The length of the CDR3 is 13 residues. DNA for the CDR3: TGTGCCAGCAGCCAAGACCTTAATTCACCCCTCCACTTT. Its protein is CASSQDLNSPLHF.

V is TRBV5-1 and J is TRBJ1-3, with D perhaps TRBD1 (6 bases). The CDR3 has 14 residues. Germline V gene data show CDR1 as SGHRS and CDR2 as YFSETQ. Trimming left V 1 base short and J 7 bases short, with 12 bases between. The CDR3 coding sequence is TGCGCCAGCAGCTTGACAGGGAGGCCGAACACCATATATTTT. This encodes CASSLTGRPNTIYF.

The genes are TRBV18 and TRBJ2-5; D not certain. The germline V gene encodes CDR1 KGHSH and CDR2 LQKENI. V was pared by 3 bases and J by 5 bases, with 10 bases between. The CDR3 covers 13 residues. Here the CDR3 DNA reads TGTGCCAGCTCACCTTCGTCCTTGGAGACCCAGTACTTC. The encoded protein is CASSPSSLETQYF.

This clone was counted a single time. The chain combines TRBV7-9 with TRBJ2-3; D is possibly TRBD2 (6 bases). The CDR3 extends over 12 amino acids. The V and J ends lost 5 bases and 6 bases respectively, with 9 bases between them. The V gene's germline CDR1 is SEHNR and CDR2 FQNEAQ (reference sequence). The CDR3 sequence is CASSAGRDTQYF. In nucleotides, the CDR3 is TGTGCCAGCAGCGCTGGGAGGGATACGCAGTATTTT.

A note on this clone: At the DNA level, this CDR3 is encoded by other sequences in the same sample as well. CDR3 in amino acids: CASSLDRGTDTQYF. DNA for the CDR3: TGCGCCAGCAGCTTGGACAGGGGCACAGATACGCAGTATTTT. The rearrangement uses TRBV5-1 and TRBJ2-3, with D possibly TRBD1 on 6 matching bases. Germline loops: CDR1 SGHRS, CDR2 YFSETQ. The V end lost 0 bases, the J end lost 1 base, and 6 bases lay between the germline ends. The length of the CDR3 is 14 residues.

This sequence joins TRBV2 and TRBJ1-4; the D is unclear. Trimming pared 4 bases from V and 7 bases from J, leaving 10 bases between. Per the germline V gene, CDR1 is SNHLY and CDR2 is FYNNEI. This CDR3 spans 13 amino acids. The CDR3: CASSAVGGEKLFF. In DNA form, the CDR3 reads TGTGCCAGCAGTGCAGTGGGAGGTGAAAAACTGTTTTTT. The whole variable domain, filled in from reference TRBV2 and TRBJ1-4, reads EPEVTQTPSHQVTQMGQEVILRCVPISNHLYFYWYRQILGQKVEFLVSFYNNEISEKSEIFDDQFSVERPDGSNFTLKIRSTKLEDSAMYFCASSAVGGEKLFFGSGTQLSVL.

V is TRBV23-1 and J is TRBJ1-5; TRBD1 agrees at 8 bases. TRBV23-1 is treated as an ORF (open reading frame) with a function not yet certain. J gave up 2 bases and V 11 bases, and 2 bases lay outside the gene matches. The CDR3 covers 12 residues. CDR3 DNA sequence: TGCGCCGGACAGGGAGGCAATCAGCCCCAGCATTTT. Its protein is CAGQGGNQPQHF.

The rearrangement uses TRBV21-1 and TRBJ1-6; no DNA check was done on the table's D call, TRBD1. TRBV21-1 is a pseudogene segment. The CDR3 is 13 amino acids. CDR3 amino acids: CASSYDIGSPLHF. CDR3 DNA sequence: TGTGCCAGCAGCTACGACATTGGCTCACCCCTCCACTTT.

Concerning this clone: One end of the junction varies from germline; a read error may be responsible. The chain employs TRBV4-2 and TRBJ2-5, with D tentatively TRBD2 (6 bases). The CDR3 extends over 17 amino acids. Germline CDR1 LGHNA, CDR2 YNFKEQ. The CDR3 DNA reads as TGTGCCCGCAGCCAAGATGGAACGCGGGGTGGGGGGGAGACCCAGTACTTC. It translates to CARSQDGTRGGGETQYF.

The rearrangement joins TRBV11-2 to TRBJ1-3; no definite D call. Per the germline V gene, CDR1 is SGHAT and CDR2 is FQNNGV. CDR3 size: 13 residues. Trimming removed 0 bases at V and 5 bases at J, with 5 bases between. The chain's CDR3 is CASSLEYRNTIYF. CDR3 DNA sequence: TGTGCCAGCAGCTTAGAGTACCGAAACACCATATATTTT.